The 2 T cell receptor beta chains below come from one sample, sequenced in a study of neurological immune-mediated disorders. Using its own MiXCR run on the 5' RACE reads, TCRdb lists one record per CDR3 protein. This repertoire shows around 38,000 distinct CDR3 sequences, approximately 14% found once; its top ten account for roughly 3.6%. Sequencing was done on a sample of CD4+ T cells from blood. These receptors were obtained from a woman aged 55-70 years with HTLV-1-associated myelopathy (HAM/TSP).

At least ten counts were recorded for this clonotype. The chain couples TRBV20-1 to TRBJ2-4, with 13 positions matching TRBD2. The ends lost 4 bases at V and 4 bases at J; junction bases unmatched: 7. There are 16 residues in the CDR3. Per germline, CDR1 DFQATT and CDR2 SNEGSKA (reference sequence). CDR3 nucleotides: TGCAGTGCTACTACTAGCGGGGGGGCCGGGAAAAACATTCAGTACTTC. Residues: CSATTSGGAGKNIQYF.

This clonotype was observed many times. This rearrangement joins TRBV5-1 to TRBJ1-2; 8 bases align to TRBD1. This CDR3 region has 16 residues. Germline V lookup: CDR1 SGHRS, CDR2 YFSETQ. V lost 4 bases to trimming and J lost 5 bases; unmatched junction nucleotides: 13. The CDR3 loop is CASSIASDRVGYGYTF. In nucleotides, the CDR3 is TGCGCCAGCAGCATAGCCTCGGACAGGGTTGGGTATGGCTACACCTTC.